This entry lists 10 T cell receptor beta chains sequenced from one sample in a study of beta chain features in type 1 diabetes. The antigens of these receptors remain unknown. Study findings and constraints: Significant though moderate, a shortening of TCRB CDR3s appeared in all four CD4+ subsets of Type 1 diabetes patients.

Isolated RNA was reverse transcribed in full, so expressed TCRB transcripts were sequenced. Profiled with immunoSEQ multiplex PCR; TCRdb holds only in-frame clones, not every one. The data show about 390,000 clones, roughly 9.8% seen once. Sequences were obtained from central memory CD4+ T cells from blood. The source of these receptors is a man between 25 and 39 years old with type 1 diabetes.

In nucleotides, the CDR3 is TGTGCCAGCAGCTCAGCCCGGGACGGGGACTACGAGCAGTACTTC. Translating it yields CASSSARDGDYEQYF. V usage is TRBV7-2 and J usage is TRBJ2-7; D is perhaps TRBD1 or TRBD2 (5 bases each). Germline assignment: CDR1 SGHTA and CDR2 FQGNSA. The CDR3 sequence is 15 residues long. Trimming stripped 4 bases from V and 3 bases from J, with 16 bases between.

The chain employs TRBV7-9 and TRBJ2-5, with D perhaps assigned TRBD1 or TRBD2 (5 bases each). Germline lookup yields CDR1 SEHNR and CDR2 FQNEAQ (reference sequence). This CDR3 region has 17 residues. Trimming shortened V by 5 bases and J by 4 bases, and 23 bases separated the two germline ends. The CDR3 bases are TGTGCCAGCAGCCCCCAAACCGGGGCCGGGGTAGGAGAGACCCAGTACTTC. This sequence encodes CASSPQTGAGVGETQYF.

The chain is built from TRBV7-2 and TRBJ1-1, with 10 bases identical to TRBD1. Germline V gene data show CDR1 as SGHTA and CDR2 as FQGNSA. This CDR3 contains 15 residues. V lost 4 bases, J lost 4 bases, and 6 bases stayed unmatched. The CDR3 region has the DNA TGTGCCAGCAGCTCCTCTGGGACAGGGGCCACTGAAGCTTTCTTT. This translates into CASSSSGTGATEAFF.

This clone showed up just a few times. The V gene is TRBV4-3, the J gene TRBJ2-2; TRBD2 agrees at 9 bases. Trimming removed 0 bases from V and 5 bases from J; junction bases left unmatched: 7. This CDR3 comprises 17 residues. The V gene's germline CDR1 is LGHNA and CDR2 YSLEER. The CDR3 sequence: CASSQDLAGEETGELFF. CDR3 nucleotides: TGCGCCAGCAGCCAAGATTTAGCGGGAGAGGAGACCGGGGAGCTGTTTTTT.

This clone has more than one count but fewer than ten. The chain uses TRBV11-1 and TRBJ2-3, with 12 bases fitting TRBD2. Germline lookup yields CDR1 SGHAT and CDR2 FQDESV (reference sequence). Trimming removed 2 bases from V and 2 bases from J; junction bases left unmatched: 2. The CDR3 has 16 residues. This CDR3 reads CASSLRLAGDTDTQYF. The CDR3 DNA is TGTGCCAGCAGCTTAAGACTAGCGGGAGACACAGATACGCAGTATTTT.

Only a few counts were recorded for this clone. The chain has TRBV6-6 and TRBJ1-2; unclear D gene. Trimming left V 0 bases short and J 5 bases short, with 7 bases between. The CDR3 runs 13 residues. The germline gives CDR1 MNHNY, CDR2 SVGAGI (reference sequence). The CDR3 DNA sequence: TGTGCCAGCAGTTACTCGGGCAGTTATGGCTACACCTTC. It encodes CASSYSGSYGYTF.

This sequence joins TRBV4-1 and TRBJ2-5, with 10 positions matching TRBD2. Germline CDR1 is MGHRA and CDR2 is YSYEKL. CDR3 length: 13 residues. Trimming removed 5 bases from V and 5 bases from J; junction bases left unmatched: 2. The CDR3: CASSSSGSETQYF. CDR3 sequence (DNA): TGCGCCAGCAGCTCTAGCGGGAGTGAGACCCAGTACTTC.

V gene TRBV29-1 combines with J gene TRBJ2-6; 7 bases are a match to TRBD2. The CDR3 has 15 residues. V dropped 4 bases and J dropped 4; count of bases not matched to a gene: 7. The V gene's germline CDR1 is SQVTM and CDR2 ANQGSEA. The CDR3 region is CSVGVGGYGANVLTF. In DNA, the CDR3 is TGCAGCGTTGGAGTGGGGGGGTACGGGGCCAACGTCCTGACTTTC.

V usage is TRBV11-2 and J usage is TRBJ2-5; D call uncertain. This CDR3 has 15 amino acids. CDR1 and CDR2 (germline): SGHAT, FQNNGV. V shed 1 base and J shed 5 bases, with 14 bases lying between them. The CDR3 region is CASSLGTALSETQYF. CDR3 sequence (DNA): TGTGCCAGCAGCTTAGGAACAGCGCTTTCGGAGACCCAGTACTTC.

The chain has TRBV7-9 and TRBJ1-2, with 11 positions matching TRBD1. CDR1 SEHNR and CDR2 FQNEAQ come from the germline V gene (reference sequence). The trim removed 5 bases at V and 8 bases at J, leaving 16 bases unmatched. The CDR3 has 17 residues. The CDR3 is CASSQTTRTGGAEGYTF. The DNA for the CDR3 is TGTGCCAGCAGCCAAACTACTCGGACAGGGGGCGCCGAGGGCTACACCTTC.